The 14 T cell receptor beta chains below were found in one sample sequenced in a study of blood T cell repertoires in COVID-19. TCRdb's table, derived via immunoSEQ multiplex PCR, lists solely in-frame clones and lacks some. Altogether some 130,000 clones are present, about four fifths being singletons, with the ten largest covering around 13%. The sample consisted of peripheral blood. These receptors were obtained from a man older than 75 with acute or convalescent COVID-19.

DNA for the CDR3: TGTGCCAGCAGTCCGCCAGGGGGACAGGGTCTTCGCTACACCTTC. This translates into CASSPPGGQGLRYTF. The gene calls are TRBV28 and TRBJ1-2; 9 bases are shared with TRBD1. The junction had 13 bases not matched to a gene; V was cut back by 5 bases and J by 9 bases. The CDR3 spans 15 residues. CDR1 and CDR2 (germline): MDHEN, SYDVKM.

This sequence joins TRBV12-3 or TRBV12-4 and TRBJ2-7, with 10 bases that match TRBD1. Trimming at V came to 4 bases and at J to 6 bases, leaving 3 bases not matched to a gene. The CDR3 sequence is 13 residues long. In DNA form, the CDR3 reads TGTGCCAGCAGTTACCGGGACAGGGGCGAGCAGTACTTC. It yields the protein CASSYRDRGEQYF.

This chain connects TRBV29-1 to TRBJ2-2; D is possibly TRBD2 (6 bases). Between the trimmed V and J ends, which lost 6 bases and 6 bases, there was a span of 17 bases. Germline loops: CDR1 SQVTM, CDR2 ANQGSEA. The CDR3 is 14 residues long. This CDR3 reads CSVGPGVGAGELFF. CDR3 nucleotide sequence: TGCAGCGTGGGGCCGGGGGTAGGCGCCGGGGAGCTGTTTTTT.

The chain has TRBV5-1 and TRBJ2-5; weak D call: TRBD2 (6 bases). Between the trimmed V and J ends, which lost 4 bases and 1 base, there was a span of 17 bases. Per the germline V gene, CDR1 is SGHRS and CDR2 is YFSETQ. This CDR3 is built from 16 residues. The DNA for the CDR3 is TGCGCCAGCAGCCGGTCGGGAGTGACAGTCCAAGAGACCCAGTACTTC. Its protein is CASSRSGVTVQETQYF.

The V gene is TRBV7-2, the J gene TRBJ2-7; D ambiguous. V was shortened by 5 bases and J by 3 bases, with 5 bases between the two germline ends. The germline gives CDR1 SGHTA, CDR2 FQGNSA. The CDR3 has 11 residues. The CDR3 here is CASSARYEQYF. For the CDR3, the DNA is TGTGCCAGCAGCGCGCGCTACGAGCAGTACTTC.

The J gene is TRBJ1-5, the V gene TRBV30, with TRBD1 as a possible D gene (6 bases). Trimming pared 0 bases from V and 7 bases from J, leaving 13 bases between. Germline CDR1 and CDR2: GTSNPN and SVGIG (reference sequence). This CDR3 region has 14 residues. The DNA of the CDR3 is TGTGCCTGGAGTGTGGGGACAAGGGGACAGCCCCAGCATTTT. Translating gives CAWSVGTRGQPQHF.

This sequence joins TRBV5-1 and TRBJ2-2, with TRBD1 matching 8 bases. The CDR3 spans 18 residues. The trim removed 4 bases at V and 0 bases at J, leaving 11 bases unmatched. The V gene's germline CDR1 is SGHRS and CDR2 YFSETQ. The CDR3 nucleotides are TGCGCCAGCAGCCCTGGGTGGGGACAGGAATCGAACACCGGGGAGCTGTTTTTT. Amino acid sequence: CASSPGWGQESNTGELFF.

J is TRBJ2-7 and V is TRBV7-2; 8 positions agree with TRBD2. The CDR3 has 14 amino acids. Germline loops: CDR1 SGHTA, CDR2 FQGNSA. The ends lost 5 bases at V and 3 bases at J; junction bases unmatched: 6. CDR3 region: CASSPPGLGYEQYF. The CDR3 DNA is TGTGCCAGCAGCCCCCCGGGACTAGGCTACGAGCAGTACTTC. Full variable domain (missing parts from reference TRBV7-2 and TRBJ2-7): GAGVSQSPSNKVTEKGKDVELRCDPISGHTALYWYRQSLGQGLEFLIYFQGNSAPDKSGLPSDRFSAERTGGSVSTLTIQRTQQEDSAVYLCASSPPGLGYEQYFGPGTRLTVT.

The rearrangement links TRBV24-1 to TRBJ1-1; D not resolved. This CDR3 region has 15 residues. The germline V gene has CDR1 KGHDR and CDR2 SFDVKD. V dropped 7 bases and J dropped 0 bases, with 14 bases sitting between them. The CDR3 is CATSGGNTMNTEAFF. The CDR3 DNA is TGTGCCACCAGCGGCGGGAATACCATGAACACTGAAGCTTTCTTT.

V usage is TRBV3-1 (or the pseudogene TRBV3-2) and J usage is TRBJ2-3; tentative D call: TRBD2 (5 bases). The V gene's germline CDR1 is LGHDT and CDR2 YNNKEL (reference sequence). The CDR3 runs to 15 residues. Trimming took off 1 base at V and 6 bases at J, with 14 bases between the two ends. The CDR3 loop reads CASSQGGVERDTQYF. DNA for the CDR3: TGTGCCAGCAGCCAAGGGGGAGTAGAGCGGGATACGCAGTATTTT.

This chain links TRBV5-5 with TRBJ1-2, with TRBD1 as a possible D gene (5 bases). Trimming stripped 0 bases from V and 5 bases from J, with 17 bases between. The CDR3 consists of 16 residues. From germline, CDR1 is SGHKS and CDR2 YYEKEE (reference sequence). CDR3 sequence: CASSLAGGAGLYGYTF. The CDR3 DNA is TGTGCCAGCAGCTTGGCCGGGGGAGCAGGGCTTTATGGCTACACCTTC.

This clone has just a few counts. The CDR3 DNA is TGCAGCGTTGAGGGGGGACTAGCGGGGAGCTACGAGCAGTACTTC. This gives the protein CSVEGGLAGSYEQYF. The V gene is TRBV29-1, the J gene TRBJ2-7; 13 bases are shared with TRBD2. Trimming at V came to 3 bases and at J to 3 bases, leaving 5 bases not matched to a gene. Germline values: CDR1 SQVTM, CDR2 ANQGSEA. The CDR3 spans 15 residues.

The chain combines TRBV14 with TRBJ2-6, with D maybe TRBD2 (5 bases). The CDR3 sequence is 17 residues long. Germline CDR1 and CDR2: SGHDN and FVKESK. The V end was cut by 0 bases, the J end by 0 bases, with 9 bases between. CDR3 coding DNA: TGTGCCAGCAGCCAAGACGGAGGCAACTCTGGGGCCAACGTCCTGACTTTC. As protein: CASSQDGGNSGANVLTF.

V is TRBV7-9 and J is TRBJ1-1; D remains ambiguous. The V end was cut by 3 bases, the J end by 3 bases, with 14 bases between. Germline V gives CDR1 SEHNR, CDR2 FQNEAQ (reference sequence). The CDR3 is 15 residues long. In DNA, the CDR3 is TGTGCCAGCAGCTTGTTACTAGGCGAGGACACTGAAGCTTTCTTT. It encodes CASSLLLGEDTEAFF.